This T cell receptor (beta chain) stems from a study of blood T cell repertoires in COVID-19. Source study methods: Estimates of nucleated cell counts were drawn from the amplification of reference gene primers. Only in-frame clones appear in the TCRdb table, and some are missing; sequencing was by immunoSEQ multiplex PCR. The D gene and trimming were derived from the DNA, and the V and J assignments and clone size from that table. The sample lists about 37,000 clones, approximately 80% occurring once. CDR1 and CDR2 (germline): KGHSH, LQKENI. CDR3 length equals 15 residues. V dropped 4 bases and J dropped 3; count of bases not matched to a gene: 3.

The sample comprised peripheral blood. This receptor was taken from a woman in her 70s with acute or convalescent COVID-19. This chain uses TRBV18 with TRBJ1-1; 12 nucleotides align to TRBD1. CDR3 sequence reads: CASSQGQGADTEAFF. DNA of the CDR3: TGTGCCAGCTCACAGGGACAGGGGGCGGACACTGAAGCTTTCTTT. Combining the CDR3 with reference TRBV18 and TRBJ1-1 gives the whole variable domain NAGVMQNPRHLVRRRGQEARLRCSPMKGHSHVYWYRQLPEEGLKFMVYLQKENIIDESGMPKERFSAEFPKEGPSILRIQQVVRGDSAAYFCASSQGQGADTEAFFGQGTRLTVV.